The 8 T cell receptor beta chains given below trace back to one sample, sequenced in a study of cytomegalovirus exposure and HLA in healthy donors. Primers included in the PCR were 60 Vbeta and 13 Jbeta primers. The data were produced by immunoSEQ multiplex PCR, yet TCRdb's version contains in-frame clones alone and is incomplete. The profile shows 95,000 to 150,000 clones, roughly four fifths of them singletons. Sequencing was carried out using PBMCs. Receptors originate from a woman younger than 45 in good health and CMV-seropositive.

The V and J genes are TRBV11-3 and TRBJ2-7; D is perhaps TRBD1 (7 bases). Germline V lookup: CDR1 SGHNT, CDR2 YENEEA. The germline V and J ends were trimmed by 5 bases and 2 bases, with 16 bases remaining between them. This CDR3 is 15 amino acids long. The CDR3 DNA sequence: TGTGCCAGCAGCCCAGGGGGGCAGGAGCCCTACGAGCAGTACTTC. This gives the protein CASSPGGQEPYEQYF.

The chain is built from TRBV23-1 and TRBJ1-5; D is possibly TRBD1 (5 bases). TRBV23-1 qualifies as an ORF whose function is uncertain. This CDR3 has 17 amino acids. The V end lost 0 bases, the J end lost 2 bases, and 14 bases lay between the germline ends. The CDR3 reads CASSQSDIHLGNQPQHF. CDR3 DNA sequence: TGCGCCAGCAGTCAATCGGACATTCACCTGGGCAATCAGCCCCAGCATTTT.

The V gene is TRBV6-1, the J gene TRBJ2-4; 8 nucleotides agree with TRBD1. Trimming took 6 bases from V and 7 from J; bases not matched to a gene: 5. CDR3 size: 13 residues. CDR1 is MNHNS and CDR2 is SASEGT in the germline V gene. The CDR3 loop is CASRKTGENIQYF. CDR3 nucleotide sequence: TGTGCCAGCAGGAAGACAGGGGAGAACATTCAGTACTTC.

This sequence joins TRBV7-6 and TRBJ2-1; TRBD2 aligns across 13 bases. Germline V gives CDR1 SGHVS, CDR2 FNYEAQ. The CDR3 contains 15 residues. V gave up 3 bases and J gave up 9 bases; unmatched junction bases: 5. CDR3 region: CASSFGTSGVGEQFF. The CDR3 region has the DNA TGTGCCAGCAGCTTTGGGACTAGCGGGGTCGGTGAGCAGTTCTTC.

The CDR3 spells CASSPGQGGGEQYF. The DNA of the CDR3 is TGCGCCAGCAGCCCTGGACAGGGTGGGGGCGAGCAGTACTTC. The rearrangement joins TRBV5-1 to TRBJ2-7, with TRBD1 identical over 8 bases. J was trimmed by 6 bases and V by 4 bases; bases with no gene match: 9. CDR1 is SGHRS and CDR2 is YFSETQ in the germline V gene. The CDR3 spans 14 residues.

The chain joins TRBV5-4 to TRBJ1-2; D unclear. The CDR3 has 16 amino acids. The ends were cut back, 2 bases at V and 3 bases at J, with 17 bases in the middle. The germline CDR1 and CDR2 sequences are SGHNT and YYREEE (reference sequence). The DNA for the CDR3 is TGTGCCAGCAGCTTTGGATCCGGGTCGGATTACTATGGCTACACCTTC. It codes for CASSFGSGSDYYGYTF.

This chain uses TRBV30 with TRBJ2-7; no clear D. The CDR3 length is 11 residues. Trimming shortened V by 3 bases and J by 3 bases, and 6 bases separated the two germline ends. Germline loops: CDR1 GTSNPN, CDR2 SVGIG (reference sequence). The chain's CDR3 is CAWSPGYEQYF. The CDR3 coding sequence is TGTGCCTGGAGCCCAGGCTACGAGCAGTACTTC.

This chain links TRBV11-2 with TRBJ2-1; D is unresolved. CDR1 is SGHAT, CDR2 FQNNGV, per germline. V lost 4 bases and J 15 bases, leaving 16 bases between the germline ends. The CDR3 runs to 12 residues. The CDR3 here is CASSSEEYLGFF. The CDR3 DNA sequence: TGTGCCAGCAGCTCCGAGGAATATCTTGGGTTCTTC.